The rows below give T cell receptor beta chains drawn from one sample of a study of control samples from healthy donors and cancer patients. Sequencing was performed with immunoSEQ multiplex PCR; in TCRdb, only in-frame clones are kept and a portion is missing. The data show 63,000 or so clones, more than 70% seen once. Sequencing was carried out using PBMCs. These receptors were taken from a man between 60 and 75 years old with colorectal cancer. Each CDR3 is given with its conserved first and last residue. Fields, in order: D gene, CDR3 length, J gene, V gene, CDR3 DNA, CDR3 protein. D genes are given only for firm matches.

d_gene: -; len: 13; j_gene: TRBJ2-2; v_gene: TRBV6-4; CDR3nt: TGTGCCAGCAGTCTCAGGGACACCGGGGAGCTGTTTTTT; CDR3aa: CASSLRDTGELFF
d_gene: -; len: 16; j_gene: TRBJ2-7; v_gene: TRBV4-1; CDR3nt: TGCGCCAGCAGCCAAGATTGGGGGACGCTGCCCTACGAGCAGTACTTC; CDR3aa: CASSQDWGTLPYEQYF
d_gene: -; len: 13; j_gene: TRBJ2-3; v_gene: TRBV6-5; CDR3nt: TGTGCCAGCAGTTACTCAGGGCAGGGTACGCAGTATTTT; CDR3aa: CASSYSGQGTQYF
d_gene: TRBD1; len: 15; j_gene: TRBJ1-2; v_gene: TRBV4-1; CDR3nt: TGCGCCAGCAGCCAACCCGGGACAGGGATCTATGGCTACACCTTC; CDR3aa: CASSQPGTGIYGYTF
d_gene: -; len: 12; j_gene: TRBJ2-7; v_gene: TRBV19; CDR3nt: TGTGCCAGTAGTAATGGGGTCTACGAGCAGTACTTC; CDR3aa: CASSNGVYEQYF
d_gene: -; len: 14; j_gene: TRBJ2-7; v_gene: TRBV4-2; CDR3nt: TGTGCCAGCAGCTCCCGCGGGGACACCTACGAGCAGTACTTC; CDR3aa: CASSSRGDTYEQYF
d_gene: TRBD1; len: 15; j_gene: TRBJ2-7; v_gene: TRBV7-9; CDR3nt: TGTGCCAGCAGCTTCACCGGGACAGGGGCTAACGAGCAGTACTTC; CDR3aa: CASSFTGTGANEQYF
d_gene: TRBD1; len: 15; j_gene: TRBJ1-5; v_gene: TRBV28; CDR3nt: TGTGCCAGCGAGGTGGGGCAGGGGGTCAATCAGCCCCAGCATTTT; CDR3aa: CASEVGQGVNQPQHF
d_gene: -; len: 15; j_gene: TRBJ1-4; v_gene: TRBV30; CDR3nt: TGTGCCTGGAGTGTACTGCCGCCACTTAATGAAAAACTGTTTTTT; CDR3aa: CAWSVLPPLNEKLFF
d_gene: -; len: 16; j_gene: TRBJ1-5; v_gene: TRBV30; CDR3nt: TGTGCCTACGCGCCAAATACAGTTACCCGCAATCAGCCCCAGCATTTT; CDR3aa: CAYAPNTVTRNQPQHF
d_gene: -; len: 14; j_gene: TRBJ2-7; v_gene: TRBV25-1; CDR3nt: TGTGCCAGCAGTGAATACAACAGGGACCACGAGCAGTACTTC; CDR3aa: CASSEYNRDHEQYF
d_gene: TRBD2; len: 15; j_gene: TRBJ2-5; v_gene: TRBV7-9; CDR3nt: TGTGCCAGCAGCACCCGACTAGCGGGGTCAGAGACCCAGTACTTC; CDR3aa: CASSTRLAGSETQYF
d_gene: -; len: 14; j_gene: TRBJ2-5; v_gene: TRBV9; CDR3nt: TGTGCCAGCAGCCCGCTCCAACGGGGAGAGACCCAGTACTTC; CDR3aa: CASSPLQRGETQYF
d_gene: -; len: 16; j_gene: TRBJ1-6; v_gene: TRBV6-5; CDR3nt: TGTGCCAGCAGTTATCACGTCCGAGTGGGCGGTTCACCCCTCCACTTT; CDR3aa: CASSYHVRVGGSPLHF
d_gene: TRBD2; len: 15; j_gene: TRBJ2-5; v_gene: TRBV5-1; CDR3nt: TGCGCCAGCAGCTTGGCGGTAGCGGGGGGGGAGACCCAGTACTTC; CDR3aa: CASSLAVAGGETQYF
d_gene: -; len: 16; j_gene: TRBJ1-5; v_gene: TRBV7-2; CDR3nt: TGTGCCAGCAGCTTAGCGCGGGGGGCGCGCAATCAGCCCCAGCATTTT; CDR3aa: CASSLARGARNQPQHF